This T cell receptor (beta chain) was profiled in a study of T cells after yellow fever vaccination. With 4 bases removed from V and 8 bases from J, the gap between germline ends came to 9 bases. The germline V gene encodes CDR1 DFQATT and CDR2 SNEGSKA (reference sequence). The CDR3 runs 11 residues. TCRdb reanalysed the 5' RACE reads using MiXCR and keeps one entry per CDR3 protein. The table shows a few hundred thousand distinct CDR3 sequences, with around 7.3% occurring only once. The chain joins TRBV20-1 to TRBJ2-1; no clear D gene. The source is a man between 18 and 29 years old who received the YFV17D yellow fever vaccine. The starting material was PBMCs, obtained approximately 40 days after the first yellow fever vaccination. CDR3 protein: CSATMTHEQFF. In DNA, the CDR3 is TGCAGTGCTACCATGACTCATGAGCAGTTCTTC.